The clone carrying this TCR beta chain was recorded only once. In the authors' workflow: Estimation of nucleated cell counts relied on the amplification of reference gene primers. Produced via immunoSEQ multiplex PCR; TCRdb's table is partial and in-frame only. V and J calls and clone size are those listed in that table; D and trimming were worked out from the DNA. The sample contains roughly 80,000 clones, more than 70% of which appear only once. This sample is drawn from a study of blood T cell repertoires in COVID-19. About the study: The samples span acute and convalescent COVID-19 from the United States, Italy and Spain. PBMCs, B-cell-depleted T cells, or T cells were the source of the cDNA or gDNA that made up the material.

CDR3 length: 16 amino acids. Sequenced input: peripheral blood. The gene calls are TRBV21-1 and TRBJ2-5; TRBD2 is taken as the D call from the table, unchecked against the DNA. TRBV21-1 is shown as a pseudogene. The TCR was taken from a woman aged 55 to 70 with acute or convalescent COVID-19. The CDR3 DNA is TGTGCCAGCAGCAAAGCGGGAGCGGGGGACTTTGAGACCCAGTACTTC. Protein sequence: CASSKAGAGDFETQYF.